Described below is a single TCR beta chain sequence and its context. No antigen is known for it. This record belongs to a study of T cell responses to AZD1222 COVID-19 vaccine. As for the study in general: Second-dose schedules of about 4 or about 12 weeks were combined. Points from the study as a whole: Repertoire collection took place solely once the T cell response had peaked. Donors were chiefly white British, with a greater number of females, and clonal diversity was perhaps underestimated.

The method was immunoSEQ multiplex PCR; TCRdb's version includes in-frame clones alone and lacks a portion of them. The sample records about 160,000 clones, 94% being singletons. The CDR3 loop spans 15 amino acids. Germline lookup yields CDR1 MGHRA and CDR2 YSYEKL. V lost 0 bases to trimming and J lost 9 bases, with 17 bases between them. This rearrangement joins TRBV4-1 to TRBJ1-2; D is unresolved. The TCR was taken from an adult in good health. The specimen was peripheral blood, collected on day 0 of AZD1222 vaccination. CDR3 nucleotides: TGCGCCAGCAGCCAAGATGAGACCCCGTCGGTCCGCTACACCTTC. This gives the protein CASSQDETPSVRYTF.